The clone carrying this T cell receptor beta chain has at least ten counts. From the RACE reads, TCRdb called clonotypes with MiXCR, one entry per CDR3 protein. The sample consists of some 400,000 distinct CDR3 sequences, roughly 4.8% of them appearing once. The data derive from a study of human T cells and chemical hapten exposure. Study in general: In the sensitization step, 2% DPC was placed on 2 cm by 2 cm of upper inner arm skin.

V was pared by 3 bases and J by 6 bases, with 7 bases between. The CDR3 length is 12 residues. From germline, CDR1 is MDHEN and CDR2 SYDVKM. The time point denotes: patch test 1, 2 weeks after DPC sensitization. As for treatment: therapeutic diphenylcyclopropenone sensitization with weekly scalp DPC. The input for sequencing was whole blood, taken in connection with sensitization to the hapten diphenylcyclopropenone (DPC). This sequence was found in a woman aged 45-60 years with alopecia areata. Some clones in this sample may be carry-over from other donors' samples. The gene calls are TRBV28 and TRBJ2-3; unclear D gene. The CDR3 sequence: CASSLGQDTQYF. As DNA, the CDR3 is TGTGCCAGCAGTTTGGGCCAGGATACGCAGTATTTT. Using reference TRBV28 and TRBJ2-3 for the parts outside the CDR3, the full variable domain is DVKVTQSSRYLVKRTGEKVFLECVQDMDHENMFWYRQDPGLGLRLIYFSYDVKMKEKGDIPEGYSVSREKKERFSLILESASTNQTSMYLCASSLGQDTQYFGPGTRLTVL.